This TCR beta chain stems from a study of radiation and T cells in renal cell carcinoma. Notes on the study in general: Top tumor clonotypes rose in blood 2 weeks post-radiation, then contracted. Baseline intratumoral clonotype presence is unknown without pretreatment biopsies.

V was pared by 8 bases and J by 5 bases, with 18 bases between. Germline-derived CDR1 and CDR2 are SGHAT and FQNNGV. This CDR3 contains 14 residues. Concerning this clone itself: The antigen is undetermined.

Time point here: baseline pretreatment blood. Regarding treatment: 15 Gy SBRT to primary tumor, nephrectomy 4 weeks later. This renal cell carcinoma was of the clear cell type. Using immunoSEQ multiplex PCR, the repertoire was profiled, and TCRdb retains in-frame clones only, with some absent. The table has 110,000 to 150,000 clones, approximately 82% seen once. The sequences come from blood, collected from a patient whose treatment included radiotherapy and nephrectomy. The receptor was isolated from a woman in her fifties or sixties with renal cell carcinoma. The genes are TRBV11-2 and TRBJ1-2, with D unresolved. DNA for the CDR3: TGTGCCAGCGGATTATGGGGAGGGAGGTATGGCTACACCTTC. It encodes CASGLWGGRYGYTF. Full variable domain (rest looked up from reference TRBV11-2 and TRBJ1-2): EAGVAQSPRYKIIEKRQSVAFWCNPISGHATLYWYQQILGQGPKLLIQFQNNGVVDDSQLPKDRFSAERLKGVDSTLKIQPAKLEDSAVYLCASGLWGGRYGYTFGSGTRLTVV.